The text below deals with one T cell receptor (beta chain). Trimming cost V 6 bases and J 4 bases, with 13 bases left between them. CDR1 and CDR2 from the germline V gene are SGDLS and YYNGEE. The CDR3 length is 14 residues. The sample is drawn from a study of blood T cell repertoires in COVID-19. Whole-study context: Samples came from the United States, Italy and Spain, spanning acute and convalescent COVID-19.

Original handling: Estimation of nucleated cell counts was performed using reference gene primer amplification. TCRdb's copy holds only in-frame clones and misses some; the assay was immunoSEQ multiplex PCR. The D gene and trimming were derived from the DNA, and the V and J assignments and clone size from that table. The profile shows about 76,000 clones, around 90% of them singletons. This rearrangement joins TRBV9 to TRBJ1-4; perhaps TRBD1 as D (5 bases). The TCR originated in a man in his fifties with acute or convalescent COVID-19. The sequencing sample was made of peripheral blood. The CDR3 DNA reads TGTGCCAGCACTCGTTGGGGGGGTAATGAAAAACTGTTTTTT. As protein: CASTRWGGNEKLFF. The whole variable domain, remainder taken from reference TRBV9 and TRBJ1-4, is DSGVTQTPKHLITATGQRVTLRCSPRSGDLSVYWYQQSLDQGLQFLIQYYNGEERAKGNILERFSAQQFPDLHSELNLSSLELGDSALYFCASTRWGGNEKLFFGSGTQLSVL.